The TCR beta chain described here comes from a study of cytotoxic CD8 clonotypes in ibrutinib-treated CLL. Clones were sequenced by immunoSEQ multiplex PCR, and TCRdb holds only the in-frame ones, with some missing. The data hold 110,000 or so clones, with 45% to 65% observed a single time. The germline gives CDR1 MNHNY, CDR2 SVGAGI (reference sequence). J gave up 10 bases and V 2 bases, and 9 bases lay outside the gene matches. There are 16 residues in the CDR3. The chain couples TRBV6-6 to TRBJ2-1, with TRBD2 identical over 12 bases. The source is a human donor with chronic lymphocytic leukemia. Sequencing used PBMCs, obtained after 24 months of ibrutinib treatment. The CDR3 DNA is TGTGCCAGCAGTTACCCCGGACTAGCGGGAAAGCCGGAGCAGTTCTTC. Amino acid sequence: CASSYPGLAGKPEQFF.